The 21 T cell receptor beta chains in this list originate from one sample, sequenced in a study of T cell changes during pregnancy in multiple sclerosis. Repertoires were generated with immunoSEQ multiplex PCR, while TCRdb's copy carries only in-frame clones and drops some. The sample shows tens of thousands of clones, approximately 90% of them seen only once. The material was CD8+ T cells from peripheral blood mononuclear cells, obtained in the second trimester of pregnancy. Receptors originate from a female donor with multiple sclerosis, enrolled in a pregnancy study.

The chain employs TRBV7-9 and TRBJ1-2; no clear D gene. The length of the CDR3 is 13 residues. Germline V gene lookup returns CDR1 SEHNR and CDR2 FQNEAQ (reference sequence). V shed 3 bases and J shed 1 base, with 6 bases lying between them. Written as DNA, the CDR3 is TGTGCCAGCAGCTTTTCTAATAACTATGGCTACACCTTC. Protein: CASSFSNNYGYTF.

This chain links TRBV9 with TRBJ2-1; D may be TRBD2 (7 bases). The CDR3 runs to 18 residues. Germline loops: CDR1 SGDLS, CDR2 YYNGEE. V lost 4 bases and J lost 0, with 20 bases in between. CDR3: CASSPSGVGGSSYNEQFF. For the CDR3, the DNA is TGTGCCAGCAGCCCGAGCGGGGTGGGGGGCAGCTCCTACAATGAGCAGTTCTTC.

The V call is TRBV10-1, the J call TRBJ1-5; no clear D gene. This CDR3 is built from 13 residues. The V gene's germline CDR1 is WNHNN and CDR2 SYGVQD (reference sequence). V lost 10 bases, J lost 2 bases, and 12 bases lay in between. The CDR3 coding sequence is TGCGCCACCGGGGTGGATGGCAATCAGCCCCAGCATTTT. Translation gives CATGVDGNQPQHF.

CDR3 coding DNA: TGTGCCAGCAGCTTAAAGCCCGGGGTGGGCGGGGAGCTGTTTTTT. This encodes CASSLKPGVGGELFF. J is TRBJ2-2 and V is TRBV7-3, with a weak D call TRBD2 (5 bases). V lost 1 base, J lost 7 bases, and 13 bases lay in between. Germline CDR1 and CDR2: SGHTA and FQGTGA. This CDR3 comprises 15 residues. The whole variable domain, remainder taken from reference TRBV7-3 and TRBJ2-2, is GAGVSQTPSNKVTEKGKYVELRCDPISGHTALYWYRQSLGQGPEFLIYFQGTGAADDSGLPNDRFFAVRPEGSVSTLKIQRTERGDSAVYLCASSLKPGVGGELFFGEGSRLTVL.

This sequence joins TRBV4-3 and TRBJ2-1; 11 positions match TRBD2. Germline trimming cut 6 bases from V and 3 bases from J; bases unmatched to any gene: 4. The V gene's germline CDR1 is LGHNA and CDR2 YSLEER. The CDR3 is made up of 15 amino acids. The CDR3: CASRRSGGDYNEQFF. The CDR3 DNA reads TGCGCCAGCAGACGTAGCGGGGGGGACTACAATGAGCAGTTCTTC.

CDR3: CASRRGFTEAFF. Here the CDR3 DNA reads TGTGCCAGTAGGAGAGGATTCACTGAAGCTTTCTTT. The J gene is TRBJ1-1, the V gene TRBV5-6; D unresolved. Germline CDR1 is SGHDT and CDR2 is YYEEEE. There are 12 residues in the CDR3. V lost 8 bases, J lost 4 bases, and 12 bases lay in between.

CDR3 in amino acids: CASSERGTYEQYF. The CDR3 DNA reads TGTGCCAGCAGTGAAAGGGGAACCTACGAGCAGTACTTC. The V call is TRBV2, the J call TRBJ2-7, with a tentative D call TRBD1 (5 bases). Trimming cost V 2 bases and J 2 bases, with 7 bases left between them. Germline-derived CDR1 and CDR2 are SNHLY and FYNNEI. The CDR3 totals 13 residues.

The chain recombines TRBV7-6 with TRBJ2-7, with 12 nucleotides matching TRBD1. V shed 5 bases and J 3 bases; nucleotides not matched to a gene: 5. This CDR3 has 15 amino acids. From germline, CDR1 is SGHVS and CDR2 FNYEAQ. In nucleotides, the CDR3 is TGTGCCAGCAGCCCGGGGACAGGGGGCCGCTACGAGCAGTACTTC. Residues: CASSPGTGGRYEQYF.

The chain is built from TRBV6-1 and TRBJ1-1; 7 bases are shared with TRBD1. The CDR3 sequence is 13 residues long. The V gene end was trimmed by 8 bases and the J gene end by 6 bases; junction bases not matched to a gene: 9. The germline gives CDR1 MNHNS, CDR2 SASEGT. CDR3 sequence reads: CASRGQKVPEAFF. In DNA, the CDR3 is TGTGCCAGCCGGGGACAGAAGGTCCCTGAAGCTTTCTTT.

In DNA form, the CDR3 reads TGTGCCAGCAGTCCTGGGCCCAGGGATACGCAGTATTTT. Translating gives CASSPGPRDTQYF. The chain carries TRBV7-2 and TRBJ2-3, with D unresolved. From germline, CDR1 is SGHTA and CDR2 FQGNSA. CDR3 size: 13 residues. V dropped 6 bases and J dropped 6 bases, with 13 bases sitting between them.

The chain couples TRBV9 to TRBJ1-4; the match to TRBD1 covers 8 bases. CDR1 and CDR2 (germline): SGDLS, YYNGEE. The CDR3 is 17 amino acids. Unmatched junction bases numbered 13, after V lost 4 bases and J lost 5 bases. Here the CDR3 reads CASSPRTGSSVNEKLFF. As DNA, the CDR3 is TGTGCCAGCAGCCCCCGGACAGGGTCTTCGGTAAATGAAAAACTGTTTTTT.

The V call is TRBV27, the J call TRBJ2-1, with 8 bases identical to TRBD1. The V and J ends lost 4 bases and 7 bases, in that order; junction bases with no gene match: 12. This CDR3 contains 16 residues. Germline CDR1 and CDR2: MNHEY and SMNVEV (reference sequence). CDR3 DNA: TGTGCCAGCAGTTCACTCCCAGGGACAGGCGGTAATGAGCAGTTCTTC. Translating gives CASSSLPGTGGNEQFF.

The CDR3 protein is CASSLGSRGNTIYF. DNA of the CDR3: TGTGCCAGCAGCTTAGGCTCGCGGGGAAACACCATATATTTT. The rearrangement joins TRBV7-9 to TRBJ1-3; D remains ambiguous. The CDR3 has 14 residues. Germline values: CDR1 SEHNR, CDR2 FQNEAQ (reference sequence). V was shortened by 1 base and J by 4 bases, with 8 bases between the two germline ends. The full variable domain, completed using reference TRBV7-9 and TRBJ1-3, is DTGVSQNPRHKITKRGQNVTFRCDPISEHNRLYWYRQTLGQGPEFLTYFQNEAQLEKSRLLSDRFSAERPKGSFSTLEIQRTEQGDSAMYLCASSLGSRGNTIYFGEGSWLTVV.

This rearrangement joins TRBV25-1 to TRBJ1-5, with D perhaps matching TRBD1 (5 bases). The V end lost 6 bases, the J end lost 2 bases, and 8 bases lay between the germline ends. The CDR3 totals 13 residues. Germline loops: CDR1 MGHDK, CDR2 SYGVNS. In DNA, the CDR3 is TGTGCCAGCAGCTGGGGGGGCAATCAGCCCCAGCATTTT. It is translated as CASSWGGNQPQHF.

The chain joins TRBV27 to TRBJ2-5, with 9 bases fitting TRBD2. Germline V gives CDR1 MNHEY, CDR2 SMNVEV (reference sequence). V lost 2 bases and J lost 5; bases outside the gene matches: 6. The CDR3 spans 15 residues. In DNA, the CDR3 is TGTGCCAGCAGTTTAGTGGCGGGGGGGTGGGAGACCCAGTACTTC. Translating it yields CASSLVAGGWETQYF.

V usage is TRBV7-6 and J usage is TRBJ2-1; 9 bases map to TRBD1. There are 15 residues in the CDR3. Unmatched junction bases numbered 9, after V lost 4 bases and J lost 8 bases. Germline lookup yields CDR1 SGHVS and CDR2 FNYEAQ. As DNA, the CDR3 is TGTGCCAGCAGCTCCCCGGGACAGGGTTTCTATGAGCAGTTCTTC. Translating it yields CASSSPGQGFYEQFF.

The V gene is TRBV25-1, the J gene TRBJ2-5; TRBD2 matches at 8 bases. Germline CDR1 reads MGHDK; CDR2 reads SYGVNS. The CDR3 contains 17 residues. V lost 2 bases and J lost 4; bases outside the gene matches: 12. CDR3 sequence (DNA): TGTGCCAGCAGTGAAGATGGGACTAGGTTCCCCTCAGAGACCCAGTACTTC. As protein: CASSEDGTRFPSETQYF.

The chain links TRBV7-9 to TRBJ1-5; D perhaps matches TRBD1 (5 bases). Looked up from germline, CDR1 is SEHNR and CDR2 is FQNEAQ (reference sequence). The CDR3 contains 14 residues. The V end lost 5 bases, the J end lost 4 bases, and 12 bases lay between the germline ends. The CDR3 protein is CASSPPDTNQPQHF. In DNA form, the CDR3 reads TGTGCCAGCAGCCCACCGGACACTAATCAGCCCCAGCATTTT.

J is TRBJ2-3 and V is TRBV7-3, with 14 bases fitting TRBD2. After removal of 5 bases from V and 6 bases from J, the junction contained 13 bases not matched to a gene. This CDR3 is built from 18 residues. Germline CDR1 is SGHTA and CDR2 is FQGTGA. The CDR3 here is CASSAGTSGGRASDTQYF. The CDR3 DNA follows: TGTGCCAGCAGCGCAGGGACTAGCGGGGGACGGGCCTCGGATACGCAGTATTTT. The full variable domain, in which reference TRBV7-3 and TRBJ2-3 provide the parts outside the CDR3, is GAGVSQTPSNKVTEKGKYVELRCDPISGHTALYWYRQSLGQGPEFLIYFQGTGAADDSGLPNDRFFAVRPEGSVSTLKIQRTERGDSAVYLCASSAGTSGGRASDTQYFGPGTRLTVL.

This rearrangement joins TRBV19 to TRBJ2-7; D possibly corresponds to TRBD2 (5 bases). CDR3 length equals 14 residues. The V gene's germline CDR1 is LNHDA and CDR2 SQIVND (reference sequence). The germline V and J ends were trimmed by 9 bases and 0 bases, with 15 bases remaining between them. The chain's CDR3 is CASAELGASYEQYF. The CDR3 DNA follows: TGTGCCAGCGCAGAACTGGGAGCCTCCTACGAGCAGTACTTC.

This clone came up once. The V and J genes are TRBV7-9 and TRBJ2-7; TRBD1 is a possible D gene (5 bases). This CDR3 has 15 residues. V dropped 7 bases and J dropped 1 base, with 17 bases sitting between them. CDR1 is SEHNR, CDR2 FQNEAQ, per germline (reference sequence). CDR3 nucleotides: TGTGCCAGCAACGATCCACAGGACGGATCCTACGAGCAGTACTTC. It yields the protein CASNDPQDGSYEQYF. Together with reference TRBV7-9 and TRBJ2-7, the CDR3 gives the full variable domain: DTGVSQNPRHKITKRGQNVTFRCDPISEHNRLYWYRQTLGQGPEFLTYFQNEAQLEKSRLLSDRFSAERPKGSFSTLEIQRTEQGDSAMYLCASNDPQDGSYEQYFGPGTRLTVT.